Listed below are T cell receptor beta chains from one sample, sequenced in a study of cytotoxic CD8 clonotypes in ibrutinib-treated CLL. Assay: immunoSEQ multiplex PCR; the TCRdb copy retains only in-frame clones and omits some. The table shows 30,000 or so clones, with 70% to 80% occurring only once. The sample here was PBMCs, taken after 36 months of ibrutinib treatment. The receptors originated from a human donor with chronic lymphocytic leukemia. Each CDR3 is given with its conserved first and last residue. The order of the fields is clone size, D gene, J gene, V gene, CDR3 DNA, CDR3 protein. A D gene is named only where the DNA matches it firmly. Expanded clones are given a class, and other clones once, few, many or no size at all.

abundance: -; d_gene: TRBD2; j_gene: TRBJ2-5; v_gene: TRBV7-2; CDR3nt: TGTGCCAGCAGCCCCCCGGCCCCGGGGGGGGAGACCCAGTACTTC; CDR3aa: CASSPPAPGGETQYF
abundance: -; d_gene: -; j_gene: TRBJ2-7; v_gene: TRBV19; CDR3nt: TGTGCCAGTAGGCCCCTCGCAGCCTCCTACGAGCAGTACTTC; CDR3aa: CASRPLAASYEQYF
abundance: -; d_gene: TRBD2; j_gene: TRBJ2-6; v_gene: TRBV4-2; CDR3nt: TGTGCCAGCAGCCAACGCTCTAGCGGGGCTGGGGCCAACGTCCTGACTTTC; CDR3aa: CASSQRSSGAGANVLTF
abundance: -; d_gene: -; j_gene: TRBJ1-5; v_gene: TRBV2; CDR3nt: TGTGCCAGCAGGTACTTAAATCAGCCCCAGCATTTT; CDR3aa: CASRYLNQPQHF
abundance: -; d_gene: TRBD1; j_gene: TRBJ1-1; v_gene: TRBV27; CDR3nt: TGTGCCAGCAGTCCGACAGGGTCGAGGAGAAACACTGAAGCTTTCTTT; CDR3aa: CASSPTGSRRNTEAFF
abundance: -; d_gene: -; j_gene: TRBJ2-1; v_gene: TRBV5-1; CDR3nt: TGCGCCAGCAGCTTAGGGGGGGCCTACAATGAGCAGTTCTTC; CDR3aa: CASSLGGAYNEQFF
abundance: -; d_gene: TRBD1; j_gene: TRBJ2-5; v_gene: TRBV7-9; CDR3nt: TGTGCCAGCAGCCACGCCGGGACAGGAGAGACCCAGTACTTC; CDR3aa: CASSHAGTGETQYF
abundance: -; d_gene: -; j_gene: TRBJ1-1; v_gene: TRBV23-1; CDR3nt: TGCGCCAGCAGTCATCACTCCTCGGGGACCCTGAACACTGAAGCTTTCTTT; CDR3aa: CASSHHSSGTLNTEAFF
abundance: few; d_gene: -; j_gene: TRBJ2-1; v_gene: TRBV5-4; CDR3nt: TGTGCCAGCAGCCCAAGGGGGTCCTCCTACAATGAGCAGTTCTTC; CDR3aa: CASSPRGSSYNEQFF
abundance: -; d_gene: TRBD1; j_gene: TRBJ2-2; v_gene: TRBV7-3; CDR3nt: TGTGCCAGCAGCCCCGGGACAGCAACGCCTGGGGAGCTGTTTTTT; CDR3aa: CASSPGTATPGELFF
abundance: -; d_gene: TRBD2; j_gene: TRBJ2-3; v_gene: TRBV5-4; CDR3nt: TGTGCCAGCAGCTCACGACGTAGTAGCGGGGCGACTTCTAGCACAGATACGCAGTATTTT; CDR3aa: CASSSRRSSGATSSTDTQYF
abundance: -; d_gene: -; j_gene: TRBJ1-1; v_gene: TRBV20-1; CDR3nt: TGCAGTGCTGAACAGGGTAGAGCTTTCTTT; CDR3aa: CSAEQGRAFF
abundance: -; d_gene: -; j_gene: TRBJ1-1; v_gene: TRBV18; CDR3nt: TGTGCCAGCTCACCAGCACAGGGGAACACTGAAGCTTTCTTT; CDR3aa: CASSPAQGNTEAFF
abundance: -; d_gene: -; j_gene: TRBJ2-6; v_gene: TRBV4-1; CDR3nt: TGCGCCAGCAGCCATAACGTCGGAGGTCTACCTGGGGCCAACGTCCTGACTTTC; CDR3aa: CASSHNVGGLPGANVLTF
abundance: few; d_gene: TRBD1; j_gene: TRBJ1-1; v_gene: TRBV27; CDR3nt: TGTGCCAGCAGCCCCGACAGGGGGGACACTGAAGCTTTCTTT; CDR3aa: CASSPDRGDTEAFF
abundance: -; d_gene: -; j_gene: TRBJ1-4; v_gene: TRBV6-5; CDR3nt: TGTGCCAGCAGACCCATCGGTCGGACTAATGAAAAACTGTTTTTT; CDR3aa: CASRPIGRTNEKLFF
abundance: few; d_gene: TRBD1; j_gene: TRBJ1-5; v_gene: TRBV2; CDR3nt: TGTGCCAGCAGTTGGGGGACAGGGTTCAATCAGCCCCAGCATTTT; CDR3aa: CASSWGTGFNQPQHF
abundance: -; d_gene: -; j_gene: TRBJ2-3; v_gene: TRBV5-1; CDR3nt: TGCGCCAGCAGCTTTGCGCATAGCACAGATACGCAGTATTTT; CDR3aa: CASSFAHSTDTQYF
abundance: -; d_gene: -; j_gene: TRBJ2-3; v_gene: TRBV11-3; CDR3nt: TGTGCCAGCAGCTTAACAGGAGCGGGCGGCACAGATACGCAGTATTTT; CDR3aa: CASSLTGAGGTDTQYF
abundance: -; d_gene: -; j_gene: TRBJ1-3; v_gene: TRBV13; CDR3nt: TGTGCCAGCAGTTTTCGGGCCGCTACCATAAACACCATATATTTT; CDR3aa: CASSFRAATINTIYF
abundance: -; d_gene: -; j_gene: TRBJ1-3; v_gene: TRBV7-9; CDR3nt: TGTGCCAGCAGCTTAGCGGCAGCTGGAAACACCATATATTTT; CDR3aa: CASSLAAAGNTIYF
abundance: -; d_gene: -; j_gene: TRBJ2-1; v_gene: TRBV7-9; CDR3nt: TGTGCCAGCAGCCTCCGGGACGGCAATGAGCAGTTCTTC; CDR3aa: CASSLRDGNEQFF
abundance: few; d_gene: -; j_gene: TRBJ1-1; v_gene: TRBV4-1; CDR3nt: TGCGCCAGCAGCCAAGATTCTTCCAGGACAGCGAACACTGAAGCTTTCTTT; CDR3aa: CASSQDSSRTANTEAFF
abundance: -; d_gene: -; j_gene: TRBJ1-1; v_gene: TRBV2; CDR3nt: TGTGCCAGCCGGGGCCTCGGCGATGAAGCTTTCTTT; CDR3aa: CASRGLGDEAFF
abundance: -; d_gene: -; j_gene: TRBJ1-1; v_gene: TRBV27; CDR3nt: TGTGCCAGCAGTTGGTACAGGAACACTGAAGCTTTCTTT; CDR3aa: CASSWYRNTEAFF
abundance: -; d_gene: -; j_gene: TRBJ1-2; v_gene: TRBV4-2; CDR3nt: TGTGCCAGCAGCCAAGAAATCTCGGGCCCCAACTATGGCTACACCTTC; CDR3aa: CASSQEISGPNYGYTF
abundance: -; d_gene: -; j_gene: TRBJ2-7; v_gene: TRBV10-2; CDR3nt: TGCGCCAGCAGTGATCCAGGGGCCTACGAGCAGTACTTC; CDR3aa: CASSDPGAYEQYF
abundance: -; d_gene: TRBD2; j_gene: TRBJ2-1; v_gene: TRBV5-1; CDR3nt: TGCGCCAGCAGCTTGAGGCTAGCGGGGGGGAATGAGCAGTTCTTC; CDR3aa: CASSLRLAGGNEQFF
abundance: -; d_gene: -; j_gene: TRBJ1-1; v_gene: TRBV9; CDR3nt: TGTGCCAGCAGCCCTAGCGGGAGTCTCACTGAAGCTTTCTTT; CDR3aa: CASSPSGSLTEAFF
abundance: few; d_gene: -; j_gene: TRBJ2-7; v_gene: TRBV11-2; CDR3nt: TGTGCCAGCAGCGTAACCGCAGGGGGGCTTCCCTACGAGCAGTACTTC; CDR3aa: CASSVTAGGLPYEQYF
abundance: -; d_gene: TRBD1; j_gene: TRBJ2-1; v_gene: TRBV19; CDR3nt: TGTGCCAGTAGTAGGGGGGGACAGGGCTACAATGAGCAGTTCTTC; CDR3aa: CASSRGGQGYNEQFF
abundance: -; d_gene: -; j_gene: TRBJ2-1; v_gene: TRBV7-3; CDR3nt: TGTGCCAGCAGCTTTATCGGAGGCAATGAGCAGTTCTTC; CDR3aa: CASSFIGGNEQFF
abundance: many; d_gene: TRBD2; j_gene: TRBJ2-2; v_gene: TRBV7-2; CDR3nt: TGTGCCAGCAGCCAGCGGGCTAGCGGTACCGGGGAGCTGTTTTTT; CDR3aa: CASSQRASGTGELFF
abundance: -; d_gene: TRBD1; j_gene: TRBJ2-7; v_gene: TRBV9; CDR3nt: TGTGCCAGCAGCTCAGGGACAGGGGGCTCCTACGAGCAGTACTTC; CDR3aa: CASSSGTGGSYEQYF
abundance: -; d_gene: TRBD2; j_gene: TRBJ2-1; v_gene: TRBV27; CDR3nt: TGTGCCAGCAGTTTATTGGCTAGCGGGGGGACCAATGAGCAGTTCTTC; CDR3aa: CASSLLASGGTNEQFF
abundance: once; d_gene: -; j_gene: TRBJ2-5; v_gene: TRBV13; CDR3nt: TGTGCCAGCAGCTCCCCGGGGCAAGAGACCCAGTACTTC; CDR3aa: CASSSPGQETQYF
abundance: -; d_gene: -; j_gene: TRBJ1-2; v_gene: TRBV27; CDR3nt: TGTGCCAGCAGTTTATCGACGGGGGCGAACTATGGCTACACCTTC; CDR3aa: CASSLSTGANYGYTF
abundance: -; d_gene: -; j_gene: TRBJ1-1; v_gene: TRBV29-1; CDR3nt: TGCAGCGCCTTGGACCGGGCAATAAACACTGAAGCTTTCTTT; CDR3aa: CSALDRAINTEAFF
abundance: few; d_gene: -; j_gene: TRBJ1-1; v_gene: TRBV5-6; CDR3nt: TGTGCCAGCAGCTATCAAATGAACACTGAAGCTTTCTTT; CDR3aa: CASSYQMNTEAFF
abundance: -; d_gene: TRBD1; j_gene: TRBJ1-4; v_gene: TRBV4-1; CDR3nt: TGCGCCAGCAGCCAAGAGACAGGGATCGGTGAAAAACTGTTTTTT; CDR3aa: CASSQETGIGEKLFF
abundance: -; d_gene: -; j_gene: TRBJ2-1; v_gene: TRBV19; CDR3nt: TGTGCCAGTAGTATAGATCGACTAGAATTCAATGAGCAGTTCTTC; CDR3aa: CASSIDRLEFNEQFF
abundance: few; d_gene: -; j_gene: TRBJ1-1; v_gene: TRBV29-1; CDR3nt: TGCAGCGCCCCCTCGAGCGCGGCAGGGAACACTGAAGCTTTCTTT; CDR3aa: CSAPSSAAGNTEAFF
abundance: -; d_gene: TRBD1; j_gene: TRBJ1-1; v_gene: TRBV9; CDR3nt: TGTGCCAGCAGCGACAGACAGGGTAACGTGAACACTGAAGCTTTCTTT; CDR3aa: CASSDRQGNVNTEAFF
abundance: few; d_gene: -; j_gene: TRBJ2-1; v_gene: TRBV14; CDR3nt: TGTGCCAGCAGCCCGTTCACAAGCTCCTACAATGAGCAGTTCTTC; CDR3aa: CASSPFTSSYNEQFF
abundance: once; d_gene: -; j_gene: TRBJ1-1; v_gene: TRBV7-3; CDR3nt: TGTGCCAGCAGCTTTGATGGGGGAACTGAAGCTTTCTTT; CDR3aa: CASSFDGGTEAFF
abundance: -; d_gene: -; j_gene: TRBJ2-1; v_gene: TRBV9; CDR3nt: TGTGCCAGCTCTAGGGCCCAACTCTACAATGAGCAGTTCTTC; CDR3aa: CASSRAQLYNEQFF
abundance: few; d_gene: TRBD1; j_gene: TRBJ2-7; v_gene: TRBV7-9; CDR3nt: TGTGCCAGCAGCCGCCAGACAGGGGTCTCCTACGAGCAGTACTTC; CDR3aa: CASSRQTGVSYEQYF
abundance: once; d_gene: TRBD2; j_gene: TRBJ2-7; v_gene: TRBV5-1; CDR3nt: TGCGCCAGCAGCGGGCTAGCGGGGGTGAACCCCTCCTACGAGCAGTACTTC; CDR3aa: CASSGLAGVNPSYEQYF
abundance: few; d_gene: TRBD2; j_gene: TRBJ2-5; v_gene: TRBV29-1; CDR3nt: TGCAGCGTTGAAGTCAGACGACTAGCGGGGCACCAAGAGACCCAGTACTTC; CDR3aa: CSVEVRRLAGHQETQYF
abundance: -; d_gene: -; j_gene: TRBJ2-7; v_gene: TRBV27; CDR3nt: TGTGCCAGCAGTTTGATATTAGGGTTGGACGAGCAGTACTTC; CDR3aa: CASSLILGLDEQYF
abundance: -; d_gene: TRBD1; j_gene: TRBJ2-3; v_gene: TRBV5-1; CDR3nt: TGCGCCAGCAGCGTGGACAGGCGAGGCCCAGATACGCAGTATTTT; CDR3aa: CASSVDRRGPDTQYF
abundance: -; d_gene: -; j_gene: TRBJ2-7; v_gene: TRBV7-3; CDR3nt: TGTGCCAGCAGCCCCACCGGGGGCTACGAGCAGTACTTC; CDR3aa: CASSPTGGYEQYF
abundance: -; d_gene: -; j_gene: TRBJ2-5; v_gene: TRBV4-3; CDR3nt: TGCGCCAGCAGCCCATGGGACAACCAAGAGACCCAGTACTTC; CDR3aa: CASSPWDNQETQYF
abundance: -; d_gene: TRBD2; j_gene: TRBJ2-1; v_gene: TRBV7-2; CDR3nt: TGTGCCAGCAGCTTAGCTGCCGGCGGGGGGGCAGGTGAGCAGTTCTTC; CDR3aa: CASSLAAGGGAGEQFF
abundance: -; d_gene: -; j_gene: TRBJ2-5; v_gene: TRBV7-8; CDR3nt: TGTGCCAGCAGCTTCCAGGGCCAAGAGACCCAGTACTTC; CDR3aa: CASSFQGQETQYF
abundance: few; d_gene: TRBD2; j_gene: TRBJ2-5; v_gene: TRBV9; CDR3nt: TGTGCCAGCAGCGTCGGCGGGGGAAGCCGGGAGACCCAGTACTTC; CDR3aa: CASSVGGGSRETQYF
abundance: -; d_gene: -; j_gene: TRBJ1-1; v_gene: TRBV4-1; CDR3nt: TGCGCCAGCAGCCAAGATGGCGGCAGATTCACTGAAGCTTTCTTT; CDR3aa: CASSQDGGRFTEAFF
abundance: few; d_gene: -; j_gene: TRBJ1-2; v_gene: TRBV29-1; CDR3nt: TGCAGCGTTGAAGATCGGGGCCAGGGAGTCTATGGCTACACCTTC; CDR3aa: CSVEDRGQGVYGYTF